This TCR beta chain was recorded in a study of a mutant IDH1 vaccine in newly diagnosed glioma. Whole-study context: Onset of vaccination occurred 4-6 weeks following radiotherapy alone, or with temozolomide cycles. The treated group averaged about 44 years old and was roughly 60% male, around 38% female. Week 35 was assigned to visit V12, and week 47 was assigned to visit V13.

Per germline, CDR1 MGHRA and CDR2 YSYEKL. The CDR3 has 15 residues. The junction had 4 bases not matched to a gene; V was cut back by 0 bases and J by 2 bases. Notes on this clone: Its antigen is as yet unknown.

Assay used: immunoSEQ multiplex PCR; TCRdb lists only in-frame clones, some missing. The repertoire includes around 60,000 clones, about four fifths of them detected once, and around 5% sits in the top ten. Specified time point: week 35, safety follow-up. Vaccinated patients received 300 ug of mutant IDH1 20-mer peptide per dose, with topical imiquimod. This receptor was identified in a man aged 35 to 55 with glioma. The rearrangement joins TRBV4-1 to TRBJ2-7; 7 nucleotides align to TRBD1. The sequencing used PBMCs, collected from a glioma patient whose treatment included an IDH1 peptide vaccine. This CDR3 reads CASSQDTGATYEQYF. The CDR3 region has the DNA TGCGCCAGCAGCCAAGATACAGGGGCCACCTACGAGCAGTACTTC.